The next 17 T cell receptor beta chains were all read from a single sample in a study of graft-versus-host responses after intestinal transplantation. Assay: immunoSEQ multiplex PCR; the TCRdb copy retains only in-frame clones and omits some. Of approximately 15,000 clones listed, 80% were seen once; the top ten hold 18%. The authors processed graft tissue to release intraepithelial and lamina propria lymphocytes. The source material was ileum tissue, sampled roughly 110 days after intestinal transplant. The origin of the receptors is a human patient who received an intestinal transplant, so some T cells may come from the graft donor.

The chain is built from TRBV7-9 and TRBJ1-1, with a possible D match to TRBD1 (6 bases). Trimming removed 1 base from V and 7 bases from J, with 10 bases in between. The CDR3 covers 13 residues. Germline V CDR1 and CDR2: SEHNR, FQNEAQ (reference sequence). The CDR3 DNA reads as TGTGCCAGCAGCTTAGTCAGGGGTGGTGAAGCTTTCTTT. It yields the protein CASSLVRGGEAFF.

The genes are TRBV10-1 and TRBJ2-6, with no clear D. This CDR3 is 14 amino acids long. V lost 8 bases and J 5 bases, leaving 13 bases between the germline ends. The V gene's germline CDR1 is WNHNN and CDR2 SYGVQD (reference sequence). The CDR3 loop is CASFFLTRANVLTF. CDR3 nucleotides: TGCGCCAGCTTCTTTCTCACTAGGGCCAACGTCCTGACTTTC.

There are a few counts of this clone. The chain joins TRBV5-1 to TRBJ2-2; 8 bases align to TRBD1. Germline CDR1 and CDR2: SGHRS and YFSETQ. CDR3 size: 12 residues. V lost 9 bases and J lost 7; bases outside the gene matches: 5. The CDR3 here is CAIWTGHGELFF. The CDR3 DNA is TGCGCCATCTGGACAGGGCACGGGGAGCTGTTTTTT.

V and J are TRBV10-2 and TRBJ1-5; D gene uncertain. Between the trimmed V and J ends, which lost 4 bases and 9 bases, there was a span of 10 bases. The CDR3 totals 12 residues. CDR1 and CDR2 (germline): WSHSY, SAAADI. The CDR3 bases are TGCGCCAGCAGTGTGAGGCCCCGGCCCCAGCATTTT. This codes for CASSVRPRPQHF.

The chain couples TRBV19 to TRBJ2-5, with a tentative D call TRBD2 (6 bases). The CDR3 sequence is 14 residues long. Trimming removed 3 bases from V and 6 bases from J, with 14 bases in between. Germline V gives CDR1 LNHDA, CDR2 SQIVND (reference sequence). CDR3 in DNA: TGTGCCAGTAGTATTCCCGGGGGTAAAAAGACCCAGTACTTC. It is translated as CASSIPGGKKTQYF.

V gene TRBV6-4 combines with J gene TRBJ1-6; D is undetermined. V dropped 3 bases and J dropped 0 bases, with 12 bases sitting between them. This CDR3 comprises 17 residues. Looked up from germline, CDR1 is MRHNA and CDR2 is SNTAGT. This CDR3 is CASSEIRSSSYNSPLHF. For the CDR3, the DNA is TGTGCCAGCAGTGAAATAAGGTCGAGCTCCTATAATTCACCCCTCCACTTT.

The V call is TRBV28, the J call TRBJ2-1, with D tentatively TRBD1 (6 bases). CDR3 length equals 16 residues. Germline V gene sequence: CDR1 MDHEN, CDR2 SYDVKM. Trimming took 3 bases from V and 6 from J, leaving 18 bases between them. CDR3 coding DNA: TGTGCCAGCAGTTTTAAACAGGGTGGGGCCAGCAATGAGCAGTTCTTC. Amino acids: CASSFKQGGASNEQFF. Complete variable domain (other parts from reference TRBV28 and TRBJ2-1): DVKVTQSSRYLVKRTGEKVFLECVQDMDHENMFWYRQDPGLGLRLIYFSYDVKMKEKGDIPEGYSVSREKKERFSLILESASTNQTSMYLCASSFKQGGASNEQFFGPGTRLTVL.

This clone occurred a few times. This CDR3 is also generated by other DNA sequences in the sample. The chain employs TRBV9 and TRBJ2-7; D call uncertain. V was shortened by 0 bases and J by 2 bases, with 9 bases between the two germline ends. Germline V gene sequence: CDR1 SGDLS, CDR2 YYNGEE. The CDR3 has 14 amino acids. The CDR3 region has the DNA TGTGCCAGCAGCGTAGGGACGGGCGCCTACGAGCAGTACTTC. Translated, it gives CASSVGTGAYEQYF.

The chain has TRBV25-1 and TRBJ2-3; D might be TRBD1 (6 bases). The CDR3 is 12 amino acids. Germline values: CDR1 MGHDK, CDR2 SYGVNS. Deletions cut 8 bases from V and 3 bases from J, with 9 bases between. The CDR3, as DNA: TGTGCCAGCGGTACAGGGACAGATACGCAGTATTTT. Translating it yields CASGTGTDTQYF.

The rearrangement joins TRBV27 to TRBJ2-1, with 11 bases lining up with TRBD2. Trimming cost V 2 bases and J 6 bases; bases outside gene matches: 9. From germline, CDR1 is MNHEY and CDR2 SMNVEV (reference sequence). The CDR3 totals 17 residues. The CDR3 region is CASSLLPPGLAANEQFF. The CDR3 DNA reads TGTGCCAGCAGTTTACTCCCTCCGGGACTAGCGGCCAATGAGCAGTTCTTC.

About this clone: The junction shows a germline mismatch at one end, possibly a read error. J is TRBJ1-1 and V is TRBV2; tentative D call: TRBD1 (6 bases). There are 12 residues in the CDR3. Germline values: CDR1 SNHLY, CDR2 FYNNEI. CDR3 sequence reads: CASREGGTEAFF. CDR3 coding DNA: TGTGCCAGCAGGGAAGGGGGAACTGAAGCTTTCTTT.

V usage is TRBV7-3 and J usage is TRBJ2-2, with 10 bases identical to TRBD1. Germline CDR1 and CDR2: SGHTA and FQGTGA. Unmatched junction bases numbered 9, after V lost 4 bases and J lost 4 bases. This CDR3 contains 17 residues. The DNA for the CDR3 is TGTGCCAGCAGCTACTATGACGGGACAGGGGTCACCGGGGAGCTGTTTTTT. The encoded protein is CASSYYDGTGVTGELFF.

The rearrangement links TRBV27 to TRBJ2-7, with TRBD1 matching over 7 bases. CDR3 size: 16 residues. Trimming cost V 0 bases and J 1 base; bases outside gene matches: 6. CDR1 is MNHEY and CDR2 is SMNVEV in the germline V gene (reference sequence). The CDR3 here is CASSLSPGTASYEQYF. CDR3 nucleotide sequence: TGTGCCAGCAGTTTATCGCCTGGGACAGCTTCCTACGAGCAGTACTTC.

The chain uses TRBV30 and TRBJ2-2, with D perhaps assigned TRBD1 or TRBD2 (5 bases each). There are 10 residues in the CDR3. Per germline, CDR1 GTSNPN and CDR2 SVGIG (reference sequence). V dropped 7 bases and J dropped 9 bases, with 9 bases sitting between them. The CDR3 region has the DNA TGTGCCTCGGGACCCCGGGAGCTGTTTTTT. It is translated as CASGPRELFF.

V and J are TRBV5-4 and TRBJ2-1; D is possibly TRBD1 or TRBD2 (5 bases each). V was trimmed by 1 base and J by 3 bases, leaving 11 bases between them. The germline gives CDR1 SGHNT, CDR2 YYREEE (reference sequence). The CDR3 consists of 15 residues. CDR3 residues: CASSLRGEVYNEQFF. The CDR3 region has the DNA TGTGCCAGCAGCTTGAGAGGGGAAGTCTACAATGAGCAGTTCTTC.

The chain couples TRBV6-6 to TRBJ1-5; D not certain. The CDR3 loop spans 14 amino acids. V dropped 2 bases and J dropped 5 bases, with 10 bases sitting between them. Germline CDR1 reads MNHNY; CDR2 reads SVGAGI (reference sequence). The CDR3 protein is CASSYSPWDQPQHF. The CDR3 nucleotides read TGTGCCAGCAGTTACAGCCCATGGGATCAGCCCCAGCATTTT.

The rearrangement uses TRBV9 and TRBJ1-1; 7 bases are a match to TRBD1. J gave up 0 bases and V 0 bases, and 11 bases lay outside the gene matches. The CDR3 has 18 residues. CDR1 and CDR2 (germline): SGDLS, YYNGEE. The CDR3 sequence is CASSVGAGGKGVNTEAFF. CDR3 bases: TGTGCCAGCAGCGTAGGCGCAGGGGGAAAGGGGGTGAACACTGAAGCTTTCTTT.